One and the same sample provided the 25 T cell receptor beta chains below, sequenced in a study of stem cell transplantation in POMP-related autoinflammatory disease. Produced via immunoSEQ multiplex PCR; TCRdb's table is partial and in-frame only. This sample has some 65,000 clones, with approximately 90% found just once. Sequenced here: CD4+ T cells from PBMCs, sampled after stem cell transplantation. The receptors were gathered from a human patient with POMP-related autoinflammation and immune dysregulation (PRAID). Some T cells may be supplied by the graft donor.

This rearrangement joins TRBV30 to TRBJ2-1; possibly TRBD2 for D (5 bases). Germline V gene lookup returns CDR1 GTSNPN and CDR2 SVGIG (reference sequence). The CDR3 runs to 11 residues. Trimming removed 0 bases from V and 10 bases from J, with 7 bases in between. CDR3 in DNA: TGTGCCTGGAGTGTAGAGCGGGAGCAGTTCTTC. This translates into CAWSVEREQFF.

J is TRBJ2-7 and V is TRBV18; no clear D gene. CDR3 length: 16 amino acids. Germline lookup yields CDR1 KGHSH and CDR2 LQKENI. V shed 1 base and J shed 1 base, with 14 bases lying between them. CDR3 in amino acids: CASSPLMAGISYEQYF. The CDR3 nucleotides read TGTGCCAGCTCACCACTAATGGCAGGAATATCCTACGAGCAGTACTTC.

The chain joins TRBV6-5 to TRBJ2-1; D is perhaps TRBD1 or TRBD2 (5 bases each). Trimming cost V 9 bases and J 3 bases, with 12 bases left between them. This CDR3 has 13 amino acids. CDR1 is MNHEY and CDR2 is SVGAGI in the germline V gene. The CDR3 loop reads CASSGSLYNEQFF. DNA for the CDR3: TGTGCCAGTTCAGGGAGCCTCTACAATGAGCAGTTCTTC.

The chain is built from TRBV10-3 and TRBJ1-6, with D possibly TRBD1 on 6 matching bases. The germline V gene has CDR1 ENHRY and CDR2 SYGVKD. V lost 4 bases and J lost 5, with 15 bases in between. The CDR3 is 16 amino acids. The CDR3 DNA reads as TGTGCCATCAGTGGACCTGGCAGGGGAGATAATTCACCCCTCCACTTT. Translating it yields CAISGPGRGDNSPLHF.

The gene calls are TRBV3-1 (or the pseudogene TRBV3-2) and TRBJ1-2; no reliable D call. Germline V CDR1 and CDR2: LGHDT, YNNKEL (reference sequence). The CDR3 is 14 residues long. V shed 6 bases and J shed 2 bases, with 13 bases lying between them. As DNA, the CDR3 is TGTGCCAGCAGACCCGGACTGCCCAACTATGGCTACACCTTC. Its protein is CASRPGLPNYGYTF.

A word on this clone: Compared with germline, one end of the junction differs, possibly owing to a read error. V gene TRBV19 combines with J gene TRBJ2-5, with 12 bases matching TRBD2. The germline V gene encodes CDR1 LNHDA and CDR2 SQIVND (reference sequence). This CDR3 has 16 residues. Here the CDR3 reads CASRRGLAGPRETQYF. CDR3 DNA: TGTGCCAGTAGACGCGGACTAGCGGGACCCCGGGAGACCCAATACTTC.

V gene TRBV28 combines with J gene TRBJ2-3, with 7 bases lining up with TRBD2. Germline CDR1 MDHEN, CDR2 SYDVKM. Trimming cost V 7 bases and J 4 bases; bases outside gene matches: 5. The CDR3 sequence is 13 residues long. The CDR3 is CASTGGTADTQYF. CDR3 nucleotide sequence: TGTGCCAGCACGGGGGGTACTGCAGATACGCAGTATTTT. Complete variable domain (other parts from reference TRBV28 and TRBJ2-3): DVKVTQSSRYLVKRTGEKVFLECVQDMDHENMFWYRQDPGLGLRLIYFSYDVKMKEKGDIPEGYSVSREKKERFSLILESASTNQTSMYLCASTGGTADTQYFGPGTRLTVL.

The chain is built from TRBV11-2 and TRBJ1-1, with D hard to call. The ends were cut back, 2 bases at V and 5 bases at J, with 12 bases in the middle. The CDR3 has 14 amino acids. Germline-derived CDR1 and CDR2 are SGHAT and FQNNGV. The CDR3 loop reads CASSLHTQGTEAFF. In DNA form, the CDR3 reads TGTGCCAGCAGCTTACACACTCAAGGGACTGAAGCTTTCTTT.

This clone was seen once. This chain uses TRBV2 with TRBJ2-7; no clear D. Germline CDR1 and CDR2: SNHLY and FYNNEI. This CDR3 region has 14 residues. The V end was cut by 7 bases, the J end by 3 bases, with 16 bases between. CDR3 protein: CASTGAAPYYEQYV. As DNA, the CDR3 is TGTGCCAGCACCGGCGCCGCGCCGTACTACGAGCAGTACGTC.

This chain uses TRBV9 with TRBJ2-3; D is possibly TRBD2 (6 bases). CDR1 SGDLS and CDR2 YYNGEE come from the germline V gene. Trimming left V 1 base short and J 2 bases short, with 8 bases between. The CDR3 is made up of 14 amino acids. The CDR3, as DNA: TGTGCCAGCAGCGTACGGAGGGACACAGATACGCAGTATTTT. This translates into CASSVRRDTDTQYF. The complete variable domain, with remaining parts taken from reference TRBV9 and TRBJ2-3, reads DSGVTQTPKHLITATGQRVTLRCSPRSGDLSVYWYQQSLDQGLQFLIQYYNGEERAKGNILERFSAQQFPDLHSELNLSSLELGDSALYFCASSVRRDTDTQYFGPGTRLTVL.

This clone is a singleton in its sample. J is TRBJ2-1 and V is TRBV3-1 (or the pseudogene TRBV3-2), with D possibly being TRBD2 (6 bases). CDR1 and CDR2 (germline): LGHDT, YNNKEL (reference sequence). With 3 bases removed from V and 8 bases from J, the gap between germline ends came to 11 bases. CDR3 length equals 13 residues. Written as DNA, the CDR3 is TGTGCCAGCAGCCATCGGGGAGGTCATGAGCAGTTCTTC. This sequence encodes CASSHRGGHEQFF.

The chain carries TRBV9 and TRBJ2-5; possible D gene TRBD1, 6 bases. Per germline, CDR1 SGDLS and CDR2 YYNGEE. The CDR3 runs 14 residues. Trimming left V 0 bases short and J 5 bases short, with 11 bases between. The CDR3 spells CASSVEGQGETQYF. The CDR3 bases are TGTGCCAGCAGCGTAGAGGGGCAGGGGGAGACCCAGTACTTC.

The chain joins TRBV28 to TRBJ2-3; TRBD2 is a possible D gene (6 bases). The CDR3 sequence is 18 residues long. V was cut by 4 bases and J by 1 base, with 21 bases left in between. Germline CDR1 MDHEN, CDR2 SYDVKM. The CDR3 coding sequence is TGTGCCAGCAGTTCCCACCCGGAGGGCAGGGTTGGCACAGATACGCAGTATTTT. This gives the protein CASSSHPEGRVGTDTQYF.

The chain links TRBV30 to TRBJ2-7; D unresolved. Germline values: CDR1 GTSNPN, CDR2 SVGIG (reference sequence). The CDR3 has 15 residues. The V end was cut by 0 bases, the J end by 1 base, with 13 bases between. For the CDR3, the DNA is TGTGCCTGGAGTGTACCCGCGCCTGGGTCCTACGAGCAGTACTTC. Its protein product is CAWSVPAPGSYEQYF.

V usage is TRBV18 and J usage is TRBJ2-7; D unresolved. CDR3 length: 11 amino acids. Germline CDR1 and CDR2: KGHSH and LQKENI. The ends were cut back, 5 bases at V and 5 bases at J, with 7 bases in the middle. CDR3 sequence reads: CASSGPDEQYF. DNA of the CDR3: TGTGCCAGCTCAGGCCCCGACGAGCAGTACTTC.

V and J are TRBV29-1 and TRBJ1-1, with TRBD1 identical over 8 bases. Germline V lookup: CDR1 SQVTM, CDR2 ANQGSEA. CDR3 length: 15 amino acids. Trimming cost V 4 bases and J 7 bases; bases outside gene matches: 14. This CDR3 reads CSVGAGLDREVEAFF. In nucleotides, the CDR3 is TGCAGCGTTGGAGCGGGTTTGGACAGGGAGGTTGAAGCTTTCTTT.

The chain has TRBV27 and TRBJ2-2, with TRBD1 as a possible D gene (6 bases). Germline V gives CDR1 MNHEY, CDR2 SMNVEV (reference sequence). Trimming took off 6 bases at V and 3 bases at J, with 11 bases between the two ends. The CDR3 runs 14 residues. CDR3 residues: CASSPDRYTGELFF. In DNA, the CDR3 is TGTGCCAGCAGCCCGGACAGATACACCGGGGAGCTGTTTTTT.

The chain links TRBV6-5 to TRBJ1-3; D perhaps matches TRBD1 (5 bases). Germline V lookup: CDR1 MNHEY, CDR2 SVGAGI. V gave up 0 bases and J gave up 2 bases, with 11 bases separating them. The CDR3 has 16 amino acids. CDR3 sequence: CASSYSGENAGNTIYF. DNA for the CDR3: TGTGCCAGCAGTTACTCGGGGGAAAACGCTGGAAACACCATATATTTT.

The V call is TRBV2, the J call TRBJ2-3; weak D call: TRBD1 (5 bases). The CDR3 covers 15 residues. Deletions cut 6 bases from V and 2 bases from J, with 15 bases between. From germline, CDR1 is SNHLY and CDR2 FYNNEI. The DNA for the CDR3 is TGTGCCAGCAGCACGGACACCGAGCACACAGATACGCAGTATTTT. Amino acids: CASSTDTEHTDTQYF.

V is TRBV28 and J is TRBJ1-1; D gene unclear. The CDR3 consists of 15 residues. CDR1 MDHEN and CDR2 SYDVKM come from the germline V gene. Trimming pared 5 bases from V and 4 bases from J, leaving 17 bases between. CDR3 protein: CASSPTSWGGTEAFF. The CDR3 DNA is TGTGCCAGCAGTCCTACCAGCTGGGGTGGCACTGAAGCTTTCTTT.

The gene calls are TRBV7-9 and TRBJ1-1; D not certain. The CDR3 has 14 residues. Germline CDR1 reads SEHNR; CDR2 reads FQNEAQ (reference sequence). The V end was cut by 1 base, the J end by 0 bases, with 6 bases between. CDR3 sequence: CASSLGTVNTEAFF. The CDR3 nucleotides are TGTGCCAGCAGCTTAGGTACAGTGAACACTGAAGCTTTCTTT.

CDR3 in DNA: TGTGCCAGCAGTGAAGTTGGTCTGGGGGCCTACGAGCAGTACTTC. Translating it yields CASSEVGLGAYEQYF. The chain couples TRBV6-1 to TRBJ2-7; perhaps D is TRBD1 or TRBD2 (5 bases each). Trimming shortened V by 1 base and J by 2 bases, and 12 bases separated the two germline ends. Germline V gives CDR1 MNHNS, CDR2 SASEGT. The CDR3 is 15 amino acids.

The CDR3, as DNA: TGTGCCAGCAGCTTGGGACAGGGGCCCTACGAGCAGTACGTC. As protein: CASSLGQGPYEQYV. The rearrangement links TRBV11-2 to TRBJ2-7, with TRBD1 matching over 10 bases. Germline values: CDR1 SGHAT, CDR2 FQNNGV. The trim removed 3 bases at V and 2 bases at J, leaving 1 base unmatched. This CDR3 spans 14 amino acids.

CDR3 nucleotides: TGTGCCACCAGTGATCCCACCGGGACAGGGAGTGATACGCAGTATTTT. Its translation: CATSDPTGTGSDTQYF. This chain connects TRBV24-1 to TRBJ2-3, with 9 bases that match TRBD1. This CDR3 spans 16 amino acids. The trim removed 3 bases at V and 6 bases at J, leaving 9 bases unmatched. The V gene's germline CDR1 is KGHDR and CDR2 SFDVKD.

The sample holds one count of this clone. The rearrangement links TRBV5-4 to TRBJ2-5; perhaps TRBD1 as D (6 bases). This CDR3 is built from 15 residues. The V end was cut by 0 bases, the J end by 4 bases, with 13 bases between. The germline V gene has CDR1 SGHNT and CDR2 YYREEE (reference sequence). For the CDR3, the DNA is TGTGCCAGCAGCTTGGGTGGGCAGGGGAGAGAGACCCAGTACTTC. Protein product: CASSLGGQGRETQYF.